This TCR beta chain came from a study of PD-1 blockade in classical Hodgkin lymphoma. Study summary: Patients were given intravenous nivolumab, 3 mg/kg, every 2 weeks. General study findings and limits: By C4D1, CD4+ diversity increased significantly, especially in complete responders. Repertoire difference causes, possibly disease activity or prior therapy, remain undefined. Newly diagnosed patients were reported to start with lower TCR diversity than healthy donors.

Time point here: cycle 4 day 1 (C4D1), after 6 weeks of nivolumab. After autologous stem cell transplantation all patients relapsed, and prior brentuximab vedotin exposure differed between cohorts. As to this clone: Antigen: not known.

V was pared by 4 bases and J by 6 bases, with 13 bases between. Per the germline V gene, CDR1 is SGHDT and CDR2 is YYEEEE. This CDR3 region has 14 residues. TCRdb keeps only in-frame clones here, not all; method: immunoSEQ multiplex PCR. The data show about 20,000 clones, with approximately 80% seen just once and around 7.2% held by the top ten. The V gene is TRBV5-6, the J gene TRBJ2-2, with a possible D match to TRBD2 (6 bases). Sequences were derived from peripheral blood mononuclear cells (PBMCs), sampled before the fourth cycle of nivolumab. The sequence was obtained from a human donor with classical Hodgkin lymphoma. The CDR3: CASSMEGLPGELFF. DNA of the CDR3: TGTGCCAGCAGCATGGAGGGACTTCCCGGGGAGCTGTTTTTT.